This TCR beta chain was recovered during a study of T cell repertoires in cytomegalovirus infection. About the research overall: Both a matching HLA type and CMV infection were indicated by public TCR beta signatures. General observations from the study: Dominating the ex vivo response were TCR beta clonotypes that were CMV-specific and HLA-C-restricted. The cumulative frequency of public TCR beta families identified carriers of CMV plus the relevant HLA.

Each CDR3 protein is one row after TCRdb ran MiXCR on the reads. The sample comprises about 360,000 distinct CDR3 sequences, 15% to 20% of which are singletons, and approximately 10% rests with the top ten. CDR1 and CDR2 from the germline V gene are SGHAT and FQNNGV. The length of the CDR3 is 12 residues. The ends were cut back, 0 bases at V and 5 bases at J, with 4 bases in the middle. This clonotype was seen at least ten times. Its antigen is unknown. The sample taken for sequencing was PBMCs. This receptor was identified in a human donor in good health (CMV status not recorded). Some clones in this sample may be carry-over from other donors' samples. The chain is built from TRBV11-2 and TRBJ1-2; D remains ambiguous. The CDR3 loop is CASSLDSYGYTF. For the CDR3, the DNA is TGTGCCAGCAGCTTAGATTCGTATGGCTACACCTTC.